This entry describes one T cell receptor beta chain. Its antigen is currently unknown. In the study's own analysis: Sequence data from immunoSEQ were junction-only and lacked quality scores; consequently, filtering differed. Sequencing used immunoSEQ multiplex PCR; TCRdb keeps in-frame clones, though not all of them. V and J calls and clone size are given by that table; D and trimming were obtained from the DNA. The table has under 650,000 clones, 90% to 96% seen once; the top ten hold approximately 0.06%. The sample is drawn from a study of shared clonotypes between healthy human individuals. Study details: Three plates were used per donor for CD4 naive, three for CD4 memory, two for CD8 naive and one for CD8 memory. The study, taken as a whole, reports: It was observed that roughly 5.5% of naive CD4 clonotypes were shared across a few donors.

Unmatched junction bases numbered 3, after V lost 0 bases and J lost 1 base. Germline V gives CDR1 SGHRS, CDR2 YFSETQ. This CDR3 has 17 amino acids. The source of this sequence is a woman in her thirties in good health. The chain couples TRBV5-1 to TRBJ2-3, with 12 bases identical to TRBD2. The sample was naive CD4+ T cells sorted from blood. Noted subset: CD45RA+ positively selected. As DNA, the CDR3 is TGCGCCAGCAGCTTGGGACTAGCGGGAGTTCGCACAGATACGCAGTATTTT. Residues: CASSLGLAGVRTDTQYF. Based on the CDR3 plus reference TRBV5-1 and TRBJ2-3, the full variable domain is KAGVTQTPRYLIKTRGQQVTLSCSPISGHRSVSWYQQTPGQGLQFLFEYFSETQRNKGNFPGRFSGRQFSNSRSEMNVSTLELGDSALYLCASSLGLAGVRTDTQYFGPGTRLTVL.